Each of the 13 T cell receptor beta chains below was sequenced from the same sample in a study of cytomegalovirus exposure and HLA in healthy donors. PCR involved 60 Vbeta and 13 Jbeta primers. Profiling relied on immunoSEQ multiplex PCR, and the TCRdb table lists in-frame clones only, not all of them. Of 100,000 to 150,000 clones listed, about a sixth are singletons. Sequencing input: PBMCs. The receptors here all came from a female donor in good health and CMV-seropositive.

The J gene is TRBJ1-1, the V gene TRBV27; 7 bases match TRBD1. The CDR3 extends over 14 amino acids. The germline gives CDR1 MNHEY, CDR2 SMNVEV (reference sequence). The ends lost 4 bases at V and 6 bases at J; junction bases unmatched: 8. The CDR3 region has the DNA TGTGCCAGCAGTTCCATCCGGGACAGACCTGAAGCTTTCTTT. It translates to CASSSIRDRPEAFF.

In its sample, this clone was seen a few times. The genes are TRBV29-1 and TRBJ1-2, with 7 bases that match TRBD1. The CDR3 length is 11 residues. Germline V gene lookup returns CDR1 SQVTM and CDR2 ANQGSEA. Losses at the gene ends were 6 bases for V and 7 bases for J; bases not matched to a gene: 5. The CDR3 DNA reads TGCAGCGTACCGACAGGGTTTGGCTACACCTTC. Amino acid sequence: CSVPTGFGYTF.

The V call is TRBV2, the J call TRBJ2-7, with 9 nucleotides matching TRBD1. The CDR3 sequence is 13 residues long. Germline-derived CDR1 and CDR2 are SNHLY and FYNNEI. Trimming removed 6 bases from V and 3 bases from J; junction bases left unmatched: 3. The CDR3 spells CASRRDRDYEQYF. CDR3 sequence (DNA): TGTGCCAGCAGGAGGGACAGGGACTACGAGCAGTACTTC.

J is TRBJ2-5 and V is TRBV9, with D unclear. CDR1 and CDR2 from the germline V gene are SGDLS and YYNGEE. This CDR3 has 14 residues. V lost 0 bases and J lost 1, with 7 bases in between. The CDR3 DNA reads as TGTGCCAGCAGCGTAGCGTTATTCCAAGAGACCCAGTACTTC. It codes for CASSVALFQETQYF.

Here the CDR3 reads CASETGGLNEQYF. The CDR3 DNA reads as TGTGCCAGCGAGACAGGGGGACTCAACGAGCAGTACTTC. The chain couples TRBV28 to TRBJ2-7, with 9 bases fitting TRBD1. The CDR3 sequence is 13 residues long. Trimming cost V 8 bases and J 5 bases; bases outside gene matches: 7. Germline V gene lookup returns CDR1 MDHEN and CDR2 SYDVKM.

This clone was seen a few times. The chain links TRBV5-6 to TRBJ2-7, with 10 bases aligning to TRBD1. CDR1 SGHDT and CDR2 YYEEEE come from the germline V gene. The J segment lost 6 bases and the V segment lost 6 bases, leaving 9 bases of the junction unmatched. The CDR3 spans 14 residues. CDR3 sequence reads: CASTPGRDRGEQYF. As DNA, the CDR3 is TGTGCCAGCACCCCGGGCCGGGACAGGGGCGAGCAGTACTTC.

The chain has TRBV7-9 and TRBJ2-7; a possible D gene is TRBD1 (6 bases). The CDR3 has 14 amino acids. V lost 5 bases, J lost 5 bases, and 16 bases lay in between. In germline, CDR1 is SEHNR, CDR2 FQNEAQ (reference sequence). CDR3 sequence reads: CASSRSGQRDEQYF. CDR3 DNA sequence: TGTGCCAGCAGCCGCTCGGGACAACGAGACGAGCAGTACTTC.

This clone appeared a few times. The rearrangement uses TRBV19 and TRBJ2-7, with D maybe TRBD2 (5 bases). The CDR3 length is 13 residues. The V end was cut by 2 bases, the J end by 5 bases, with 10 bases between. CDR1 is LNHDA and CDR2 is SQIVND in the germline V gene (reference sequence). CDR3 bases: TGTGCCAGTAGTATATCAAAGAGGGACGAGCAGTACTTC. Translation gives CASSISKRDEQYF.

The sample holds a few counts of this clone. V and J are TRBV5-4 and TRBJ1-1; D possibly corresponds to TRBD1 (6 bases). The V end lost 3 bases, the J end lost 1 base, and 13 bases lay between the germline ends. The CDR3 is made up of 15 amino acids. Germline assignment: CDR1 SGHNT and CDR2 YYREEE (reference sequence). The DNA of the CDR3 is TGTGCCAGCAGCTCCCCCGGGGGGCCGAACACTGAAGCTTTCTTT. Translation gives CASSSPGGPNTEAFF.

The DNA for the CDR3 is TGTGCCAGCAGTGAAAATCGGGGGGCCGGGGAGCTGTTTTTT. Protein product: CASSENRGAGELFF. The rearrangement links TRBV25-1 to TRBJ2-2; TRBD2 aligns across 7 bases. Germline V CDR1 and CDR2: MGHDK, SYGVNS. After removal of 2 bases from V and 6 bases from J, the junction contained 3 bases not matched to a gene. The CDR3 is 14 residues long.

This clone was counted a few times. V usage is TRBV6-6 and J usage is TRBJ1-2; 7 positions match TRBD1. The trim removed 10 bases at V and 2 bases at J, leaving 7 bases unmatched. The CDR3 has 13 residues. CDR1 MNHNY and CDR2 SVGAGI come from the germline V gene (reference sequence). The CDR3 region is CAITDRLNYGYTF. In DNA, the CDR3 is TGTGCCATTACGGACAGGCTGAACTATGGCTACACCTTC.

A few counts support this clone. The chain uses TRBV6-5 and TRBJ2-7; TRBD1 matches 8 bases. The germline V gene encodes CDR1 MNHEY and CDR2 SVGAGI. The CDR3 totals 16 residues. V shed 0 bases and J 3 bases; nucleotides not matched to a gene: 7. The CDR3 loop is CASSYSSGQVNYEQYF. The CDR3 DNA sequence: TGTGCCAGCAGTTACTCCTCGGGACAGGTTAACTACGAGCAGTACTTC.

The chain is built from TRBV5-1 and TRBJ2-7; a possible D gene is TRBD1 (7 bases). CDR1 and CDR2 (germline): SGHRS, YFSETQ. Trimming took off 5 bases at V and 5 bases at J, with 20 bases between the two ends. The CDR3 has 15 residues. The CDR3 nucleotides are TGCGCCAGCAGTCGGGGGTCTGGACAGGTGGACGAGCAGTACTTC. It specifies CASSRGSGQVDEQYF.